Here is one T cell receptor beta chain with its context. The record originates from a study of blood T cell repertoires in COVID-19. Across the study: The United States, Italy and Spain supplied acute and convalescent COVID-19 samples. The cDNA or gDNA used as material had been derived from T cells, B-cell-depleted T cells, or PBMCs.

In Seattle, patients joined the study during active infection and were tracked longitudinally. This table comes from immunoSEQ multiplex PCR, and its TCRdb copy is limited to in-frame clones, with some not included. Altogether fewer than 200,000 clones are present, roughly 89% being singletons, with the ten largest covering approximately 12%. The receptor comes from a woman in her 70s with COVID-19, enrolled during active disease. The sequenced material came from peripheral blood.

CDR3 nucleotides: TGTGCCAGCAGTTCCGCCGACAGGGCGAACACTGAAGCTTTCTTT. Its translation: CASSSADRANTEAFF. The gene calls are TRBV6-6 and TRBJ1-1; 7 bases fit TRBD1. Looked up from germline, CDR1 is MNHNY and CDR2 is SVGAGI (reference sequence). The CDR3 has 15 residues. The V segment lost 4 bases and the J segment 1 base; nucleotides outside the gene matches: 6.